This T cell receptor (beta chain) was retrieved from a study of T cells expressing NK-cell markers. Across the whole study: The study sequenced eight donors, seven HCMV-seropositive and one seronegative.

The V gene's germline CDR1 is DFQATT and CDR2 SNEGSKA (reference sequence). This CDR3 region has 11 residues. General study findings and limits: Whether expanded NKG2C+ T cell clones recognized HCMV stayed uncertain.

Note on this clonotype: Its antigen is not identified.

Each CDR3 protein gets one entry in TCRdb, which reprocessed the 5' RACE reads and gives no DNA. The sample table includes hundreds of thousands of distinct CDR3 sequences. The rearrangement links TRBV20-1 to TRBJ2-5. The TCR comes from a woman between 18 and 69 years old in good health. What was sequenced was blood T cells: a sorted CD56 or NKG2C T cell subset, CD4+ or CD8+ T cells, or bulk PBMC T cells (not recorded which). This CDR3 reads CSADVQETQYF.